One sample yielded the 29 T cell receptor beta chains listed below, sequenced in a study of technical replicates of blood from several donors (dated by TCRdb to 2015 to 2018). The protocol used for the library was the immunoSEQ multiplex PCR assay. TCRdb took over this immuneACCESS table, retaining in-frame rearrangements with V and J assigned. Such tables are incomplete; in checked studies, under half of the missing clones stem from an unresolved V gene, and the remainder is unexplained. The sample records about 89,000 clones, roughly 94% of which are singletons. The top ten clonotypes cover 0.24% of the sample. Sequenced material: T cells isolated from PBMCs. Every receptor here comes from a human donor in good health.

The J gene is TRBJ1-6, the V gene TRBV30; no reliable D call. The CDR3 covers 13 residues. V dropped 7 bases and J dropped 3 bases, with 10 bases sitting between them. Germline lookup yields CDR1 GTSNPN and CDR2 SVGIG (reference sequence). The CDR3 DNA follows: TGTGCCTCGGGAGGGTTCTATAATTCACCCCTCCACTTT. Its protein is CASGGFYNSPLHF.

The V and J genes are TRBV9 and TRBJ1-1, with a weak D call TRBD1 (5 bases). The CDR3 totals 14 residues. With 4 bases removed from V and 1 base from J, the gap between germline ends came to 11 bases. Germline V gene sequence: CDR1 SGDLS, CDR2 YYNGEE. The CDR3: CASSLTQGNTEAFF. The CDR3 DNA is TGTGCCAGCAGCCTGACTCAGGGGAACACTGAAGCTTTCTTT.

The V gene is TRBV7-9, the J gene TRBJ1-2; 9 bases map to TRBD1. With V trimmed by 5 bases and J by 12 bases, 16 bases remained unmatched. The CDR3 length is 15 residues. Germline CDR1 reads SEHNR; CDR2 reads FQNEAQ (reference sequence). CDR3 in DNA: TGTGCCAGCAGCCACAATTCAGGACAGGGGAAGCAGGACACCTTC. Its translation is CASSHNSGQGKQDTF.

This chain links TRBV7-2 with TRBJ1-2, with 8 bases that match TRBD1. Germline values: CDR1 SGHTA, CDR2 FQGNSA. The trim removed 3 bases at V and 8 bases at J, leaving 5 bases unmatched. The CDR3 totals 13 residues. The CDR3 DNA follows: TGTGCCAGCAGCTTGGACAGGGACGGCGGCTACACCTTC. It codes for CASSLDRDGGYTF.

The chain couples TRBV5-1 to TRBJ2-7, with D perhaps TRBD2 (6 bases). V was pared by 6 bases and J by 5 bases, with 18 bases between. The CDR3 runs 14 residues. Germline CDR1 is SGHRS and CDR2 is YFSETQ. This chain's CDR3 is CASTPGLSPHEQYF. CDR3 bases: TGCGCCAGCACGCCGGGACTTAGTCCCCACGAGCAGTACTTC.

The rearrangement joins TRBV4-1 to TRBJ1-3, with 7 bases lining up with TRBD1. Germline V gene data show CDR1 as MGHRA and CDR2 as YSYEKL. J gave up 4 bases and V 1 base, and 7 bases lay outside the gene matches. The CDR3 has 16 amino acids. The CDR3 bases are TGCGCCAGCAGCCAAGTGATAAGGGGGCCAGGAAACACCATATATTTT. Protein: CASSQVIRGPGNTIYF.

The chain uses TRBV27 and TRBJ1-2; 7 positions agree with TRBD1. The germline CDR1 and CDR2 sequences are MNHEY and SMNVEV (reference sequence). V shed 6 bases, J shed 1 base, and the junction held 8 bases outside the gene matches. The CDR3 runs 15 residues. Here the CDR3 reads CASRWTGVLNYGYTF. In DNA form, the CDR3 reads TGTGCCAGCAGGTGGACAGGAGTACTTAACTATGGCTACACCTTC.

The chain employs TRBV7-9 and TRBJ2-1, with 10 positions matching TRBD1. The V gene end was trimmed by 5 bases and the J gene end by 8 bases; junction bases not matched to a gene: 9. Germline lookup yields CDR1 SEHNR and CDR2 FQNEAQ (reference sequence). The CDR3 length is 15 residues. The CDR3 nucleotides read TGTGCCAGCAGCCAAAGGACAGGGGGAGAAGATGAGCAGTTCTTC. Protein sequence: CASSQRTGGEDEQFF.

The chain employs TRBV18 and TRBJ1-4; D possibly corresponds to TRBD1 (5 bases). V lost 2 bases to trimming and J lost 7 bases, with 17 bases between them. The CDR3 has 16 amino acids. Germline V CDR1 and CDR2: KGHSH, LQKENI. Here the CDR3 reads CASSPRPTGSGEKLFF. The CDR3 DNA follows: TGTGCCAGCTCACCAAGACCCACAGGTTCGGGTGAAAAACTGTTTTTT.

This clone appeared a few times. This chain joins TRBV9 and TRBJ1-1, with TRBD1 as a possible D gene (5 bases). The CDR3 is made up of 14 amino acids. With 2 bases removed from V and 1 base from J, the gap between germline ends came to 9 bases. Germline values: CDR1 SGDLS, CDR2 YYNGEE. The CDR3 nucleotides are TGTGCCAGCAGCGTTGCAGGGTGGAACACTGAAGCTTTCTTT. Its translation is CASSVAGWNTEAFF.

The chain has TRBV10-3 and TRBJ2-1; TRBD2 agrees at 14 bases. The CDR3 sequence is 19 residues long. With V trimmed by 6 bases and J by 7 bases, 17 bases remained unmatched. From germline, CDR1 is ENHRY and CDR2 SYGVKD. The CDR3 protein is CAISYRLAGGVTPTNEQFF. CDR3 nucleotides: TGTGCCATCAGCTACAGACTAGCGGGGGGGGTCACTCCTACAAATGAGCAGTTCTTC.

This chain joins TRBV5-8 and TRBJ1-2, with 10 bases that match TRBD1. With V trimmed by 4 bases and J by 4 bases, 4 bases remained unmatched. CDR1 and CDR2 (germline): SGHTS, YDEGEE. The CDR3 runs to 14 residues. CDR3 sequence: CASSHWTGGYGYTF. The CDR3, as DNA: TGTGCCAGCAGCCACTGGACAGGGGGCTATGGCTACACCTTC.

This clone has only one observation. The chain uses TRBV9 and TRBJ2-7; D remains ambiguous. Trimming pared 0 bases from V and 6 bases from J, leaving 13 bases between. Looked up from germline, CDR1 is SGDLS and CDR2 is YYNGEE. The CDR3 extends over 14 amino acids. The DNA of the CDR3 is TGTGCCAGCAGCGTAGCTCGAGAGGTAATCGAGCAGTACTTC. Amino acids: CASSVAREVIEQYF.

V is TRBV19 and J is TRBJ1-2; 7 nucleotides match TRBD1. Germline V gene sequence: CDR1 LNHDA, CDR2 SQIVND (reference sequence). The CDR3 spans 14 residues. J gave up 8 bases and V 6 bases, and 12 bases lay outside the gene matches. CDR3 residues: CASRADRFTQGYTF. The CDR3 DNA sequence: TGTGCCAGTAGGGCGGACAGGTTTACGCAAGGCTACACCTTC.

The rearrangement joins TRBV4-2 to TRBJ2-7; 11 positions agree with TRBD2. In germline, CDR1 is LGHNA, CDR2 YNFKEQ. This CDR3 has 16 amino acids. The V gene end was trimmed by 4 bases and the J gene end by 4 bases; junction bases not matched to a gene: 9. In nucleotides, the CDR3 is TGTGCCAGCAGCCCAGATGGGACTAGCGGAGGATACGAGCAGTACTTC. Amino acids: CASSPDGTSGGYEQYF.

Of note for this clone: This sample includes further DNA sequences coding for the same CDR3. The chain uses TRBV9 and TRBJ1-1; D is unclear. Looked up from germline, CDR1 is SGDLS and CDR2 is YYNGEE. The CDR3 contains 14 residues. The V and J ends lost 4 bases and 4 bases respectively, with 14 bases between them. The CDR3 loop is CASSITGGSTEAFF. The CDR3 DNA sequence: TGTGCCAGCAGCATCACCGGCGGCTCCACTGAAGCTTTCTTT.

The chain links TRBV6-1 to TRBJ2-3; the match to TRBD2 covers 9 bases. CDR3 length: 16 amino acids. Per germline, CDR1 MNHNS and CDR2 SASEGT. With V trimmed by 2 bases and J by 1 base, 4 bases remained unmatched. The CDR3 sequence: CASSESSSGGTDTQYF. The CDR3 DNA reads TGTGCCAGCAGTGAATCATCTAGCGGGGGCACAGATACGCAGTATTTT.

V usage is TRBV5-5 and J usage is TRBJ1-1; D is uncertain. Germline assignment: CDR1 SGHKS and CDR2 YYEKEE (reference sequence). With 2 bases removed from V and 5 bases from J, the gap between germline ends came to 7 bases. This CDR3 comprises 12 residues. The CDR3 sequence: CASSFYETEAFF. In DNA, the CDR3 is TGTGCCAGCAGCTTCTATGAGACTGAAGCTTTCTTT.

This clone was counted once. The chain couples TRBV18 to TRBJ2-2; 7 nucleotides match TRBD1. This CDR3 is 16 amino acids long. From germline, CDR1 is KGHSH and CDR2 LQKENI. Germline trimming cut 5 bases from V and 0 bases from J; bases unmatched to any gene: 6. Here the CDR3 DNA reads TGTGCCAGCTCAGTAGGACAGGTAGCGAACACCGGGGAGCTGTTTTTT. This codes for CASSVGQVANTGELFF.

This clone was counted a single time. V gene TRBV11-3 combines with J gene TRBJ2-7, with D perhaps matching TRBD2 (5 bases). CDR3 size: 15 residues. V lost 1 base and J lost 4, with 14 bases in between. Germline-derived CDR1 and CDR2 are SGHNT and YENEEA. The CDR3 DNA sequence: TGTGCCAGCAGCTTAGGCGGGTCCACCCTTTACGAGCAGTACTTC. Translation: CASSLGGSTLYEQYF. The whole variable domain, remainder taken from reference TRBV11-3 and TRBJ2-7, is EAGVVQSPRYKIIEKKQPVAFWCNPISGHNTLYWYLQNLGQGPELLIRYENEEAVDDSQLPKDRFSAERLKGVDSTLKIQPAELGDSAVYLCASSLGGSTLYEQYFGPGTRLTVT.

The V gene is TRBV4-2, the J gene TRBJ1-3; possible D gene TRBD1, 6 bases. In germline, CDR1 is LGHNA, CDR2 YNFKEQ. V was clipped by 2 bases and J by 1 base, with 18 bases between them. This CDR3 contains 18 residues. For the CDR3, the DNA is TGTGCCAGCAGCCAACCTGGACAGAGCGTAGTGTCTGGAAACACCATATATTTT. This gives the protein CASSQPGQSVVSGNTIYF.

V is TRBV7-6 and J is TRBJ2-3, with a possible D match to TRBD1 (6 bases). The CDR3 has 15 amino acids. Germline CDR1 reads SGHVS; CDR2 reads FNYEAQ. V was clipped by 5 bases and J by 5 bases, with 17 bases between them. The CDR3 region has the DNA TGTGCCAGCAGCCAACTATACAGGGAAGAAGATACGCAGTATTTT. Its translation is CASSQLYREEDTQYF.

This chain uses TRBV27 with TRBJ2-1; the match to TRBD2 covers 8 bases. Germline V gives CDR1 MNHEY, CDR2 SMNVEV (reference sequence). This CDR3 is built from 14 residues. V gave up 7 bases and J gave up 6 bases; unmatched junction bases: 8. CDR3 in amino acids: CASTMLAGGNEQFF. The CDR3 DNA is TGTGCCAGCACTATGCTGGCGGGAGGCAATGAGCAGTTCTTC.

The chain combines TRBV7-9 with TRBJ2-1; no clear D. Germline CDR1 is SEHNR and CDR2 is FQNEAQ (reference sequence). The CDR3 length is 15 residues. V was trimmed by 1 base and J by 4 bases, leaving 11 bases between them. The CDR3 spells CASSLVFAVYNEQFF. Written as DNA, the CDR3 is TGTGCCAGCAGCTTAGTTTTCGCAGTTTACAATGAGCAGTTCTTC.

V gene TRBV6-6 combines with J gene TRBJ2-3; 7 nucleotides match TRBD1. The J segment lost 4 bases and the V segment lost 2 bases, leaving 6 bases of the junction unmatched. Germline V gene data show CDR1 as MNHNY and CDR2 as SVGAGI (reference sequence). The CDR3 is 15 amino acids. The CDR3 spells CASSYRGQRADTQYF. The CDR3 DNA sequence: TGTGCCAGCAGTTACAGGGGACAGCGCGCAGATACGCAGTATTTT.

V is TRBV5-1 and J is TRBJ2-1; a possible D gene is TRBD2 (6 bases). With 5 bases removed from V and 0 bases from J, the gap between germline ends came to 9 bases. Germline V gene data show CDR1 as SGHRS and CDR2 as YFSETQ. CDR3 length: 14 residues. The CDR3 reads CASRSDYSYNEQFF. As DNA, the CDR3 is TGCGCCAGCAGATCGGACTACTCCTACAATGAGCAGTTCTTC.

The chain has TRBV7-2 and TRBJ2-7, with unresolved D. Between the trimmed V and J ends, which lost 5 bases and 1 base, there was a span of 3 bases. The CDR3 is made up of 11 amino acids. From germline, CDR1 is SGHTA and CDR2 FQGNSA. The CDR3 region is CASSTSYEQYF. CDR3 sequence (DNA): TGTGCCAGCAGCACTTCCTACGAGCAGTACTTC. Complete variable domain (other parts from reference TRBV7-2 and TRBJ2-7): GAGVSQSPSNKVTEKGKDVELRCDPISGHTALYWYRQSLGQGLEFLIYFQGNSAPDKSGLPSDRFSAERTGGSVSTLTIQRTQQEDSAVYLCASSTSYEQYFGPGTRLTVT.

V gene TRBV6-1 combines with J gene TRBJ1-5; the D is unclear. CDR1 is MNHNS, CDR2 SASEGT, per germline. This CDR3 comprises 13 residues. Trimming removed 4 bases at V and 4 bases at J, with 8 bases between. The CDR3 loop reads CASSVEVNQPQHF. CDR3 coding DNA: TGTGCCAGCAGTGTTGAGGTAAATCAGCCCCAGCATTTT.

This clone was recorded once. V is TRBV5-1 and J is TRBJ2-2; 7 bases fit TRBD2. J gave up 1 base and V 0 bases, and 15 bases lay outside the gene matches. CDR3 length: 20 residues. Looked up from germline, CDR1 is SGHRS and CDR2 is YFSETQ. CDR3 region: CASSLDRLAALSLNTGELFF. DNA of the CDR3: TGCGCCAGCAGCTTGGATAGGCTAGCGGCCCTCTCCCTGAACACCGGGGAGCTGTTTTTT.